These T cell receptor beta chains were read from a single sample in a study of T cells in Graves' hyperthyroidism and ophthalmopathy. TCRdb recomputed calls from the multiplex PCR reads with MiXCR, one row per CDR3 protein. The sample lists about 210,000 distinct CDR3 sequences, about 15% occurring once. Sequencing was performed on blood. These receptors all come from a man aged 45 to 65 with Graves' hyperthyroidism. Each CDR3 is given with its conserved first and last residue. The D gene is left open where the match is weak. A row's size may be missing; if present it is once, few, many or a size class.

D gene	V gene	clone size	J gene	CDR3 protein	CDR3 DNA
NA	TRBV6-2/TRBV6-3	NA	TRBJ2-1	CATRDTYNEQLF	TGTGCCACTCGCGACACCTACAATGAGCAGCTCTTC
NA	TRBV29-1	NA	TRBJ2-1	CSVPGDREGNEQFF	TGCAGCGTCCCAGGGGATCGGGAAGGCAATGAGCAGTTCTTC
TRBD2	TRBV6-2/TRBV6-3	many	TRBJ2-3	CASWLAGEDDTQYF	TGTGCCAGCTGGCTTGCGGGAGAAGACGATACGCAGTATTTT
NA	TRBV12-3/TRBV12-4	many	TRBJ1-5	CASSSRFIQDQPQHF	TGTGCCAGCAGTTCCCGGTTCATTCAGGATCAGCCCCAGCATTTT
NA	TRBV5-5	NA	TRBJ2-2	CASSLGVIGELFF	TGTGCCAGCAGCTTAGGTGTTATCGGGGAGCTGTTTTTT
TRBD1	TRBV6-1	few	TRBJ2-3	CASRDRGVLGTDTQYF	TGTGCCAGCCGGGACAGGGGTGTGTTGGGCACAGATACGCAGTATTTT
TRBD1	TRBV2	few	TRBJ1-6	CASRATGIFNNSPLHF	TGTGCCAGCAGGGCGACAGGGATCTTTAATAATTCACCCCTCCACTTT
NA	TRBV20-1	many	TRBJ2-2	CSARGPPNTGELFF	TGCAGTGCTAGAGGCCCCCCGAACACCGGGGAGCTGTTTTTT
NA	TRBV19	NA	TRBJ1-5	CASSPSGGQSQHF	TGTGCCAGTAGTCCCTCGGGCGGCCAGTCCCAGCATTTT
TRBD2	TRBV7-2	NA	TRBJ2-5	CASSYWTSGRFEETQYF	TGTGCCAGCAGCTATTGGACTAGCGGGAGGTTTGAAGAGACCCAGTACTTC
NA	TRBV2	many	TRBJ2-7	CASSEGGGRAYEQYF	TGTGCCAGCAGTGAGGGCGGAGGCAGGGCCTACGAGCAGTACTTC
NA	TRBV11-2	many	TRBJ2-1	CASSLVVGVFNEQFF	TGTGCCAGCAGCTTAGTCGTGGGAGTCTTCAATGAGCAGTTCTTC
TRBD2	TRBV2	many	TRBJ2-1	CASRPSGLAGVFRDPNEQFF	TGTGCCAGCAGGCCCTCGGGTCTAGCGGGAGTTTTCAGGGACCCCAATGAGCAGTTCTTC
NA	TRBV10-3	many	TRBJ1-2	CAISDPGQGLGYGYTF	TGTGCCATCAGTGACCCCGGGCAGGGCTTAGGCTATGGCTACACCTTC
NA	TRBV19	NA	TRBJ1-5	CASSIGGGGNQPQHF	TGTGCCAGTAGTATAGGAGGTGGGGGCAATCAGCCCCAGCATTTT
NA	TRBV7-8	many	TRBJ1-2	CASAGAGYGYTF	TGTGCCAGTGCGGGGGCTGGGTATGGCTACACCTTC